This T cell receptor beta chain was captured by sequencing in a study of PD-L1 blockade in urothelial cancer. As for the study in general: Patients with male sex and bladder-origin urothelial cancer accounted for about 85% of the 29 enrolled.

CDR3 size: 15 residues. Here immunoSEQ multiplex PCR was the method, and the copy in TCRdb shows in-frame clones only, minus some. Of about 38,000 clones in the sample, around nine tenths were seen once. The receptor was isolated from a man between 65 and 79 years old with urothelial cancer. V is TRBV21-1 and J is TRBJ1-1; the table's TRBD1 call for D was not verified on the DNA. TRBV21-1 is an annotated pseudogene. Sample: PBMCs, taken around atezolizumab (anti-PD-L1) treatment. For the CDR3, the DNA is TGTGCCAACGTTTTTTGGGGGCGTAGGGACACTGAAGCTTTCTTT. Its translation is CANVFWGRRDTEAFF.